This T cell receptor beta chain was recovered during a study of monozygotic twins with cystic fibrosis. Study-wide results and limits: Monozygotic CF twins shared more identical nucleotide clonotypes than unrelated patients. J usage was most co-twin-similar in 8 of 16 pairs, V in 13.

Germline trimming cut 4 bases from V and 2 bases from J; bases unmatched to any gene: 13. This CDR3 has 17 residues. Looked up from germline, CDR1 is SGHTA and CDR2 is FQGNSA. Repertoires were generated with immunoSEQ multiplex PCR, while TCRdb's copy carries only in-frame clones and drops some. The sample yields some 21,000 clones, less than 95% seen once. On this clone: Its antigen is unknown.

Sequencing was carried out using blood. The receptor's source is a girl aged 2 to 10 with cystic fibrosis. This chain uses TRBV7-2 with TRBJ2-7; TRBD2 aligns across 8 bases. The CDR3 bases are TGTGCCAGCAGCTCTAATCCTGGCGGGGGGATTCCCTACGAGCAGTACTTC. Translating gives CASSSNPGGGIPYEQYF.